This T cell receptor (beta chain) emerged from a study of T cell responses to AZD1222 COVID-19 vaccine. Findings and caveats of the study: Within unmutated variant regions lay the reported targets of nearly half of spike-specific TCRs. Spike as a whole was targeted by vaccine-associated CD4 TCRs, dominant at 160-218 and 743-854. The donor group comprised mostly white British people and more females; the analysis possibly underestimated clonal diversity.

Samples with a second dose at about 4 or about 12 weeks were pooled together. The CDR3 is 14 amino acids. Germline loops: CDR1 SGHDT, CDR2 YYEEEE. The germline V and J ends were trimmed by 0 bases and 2 bases, with 8 bases remaining between them. This clone is a singleton in its sample. As yet, its antigen is unknown. Assay: immunoSEQ multiplex PCR; the TCRdb copy retains only in-frame clones and omits some. The sample shows about 15,000 clones, around 90% of them seen only once. The origin of this receptor is an adult who received the AZD1222 COVID-19 vaccine. Sequencing used peripheral blood, obtained 28 days after the second AZD1222 dose. This chain uses TRBV5-6 with TRBJ1-2, with D unclear. CDR3 residues: CASSLGPANYGYTF. The CDR3 bases are TGTGCCAGCAGCTTGGGACCGGCGAACTATGGCTACACCTTC.